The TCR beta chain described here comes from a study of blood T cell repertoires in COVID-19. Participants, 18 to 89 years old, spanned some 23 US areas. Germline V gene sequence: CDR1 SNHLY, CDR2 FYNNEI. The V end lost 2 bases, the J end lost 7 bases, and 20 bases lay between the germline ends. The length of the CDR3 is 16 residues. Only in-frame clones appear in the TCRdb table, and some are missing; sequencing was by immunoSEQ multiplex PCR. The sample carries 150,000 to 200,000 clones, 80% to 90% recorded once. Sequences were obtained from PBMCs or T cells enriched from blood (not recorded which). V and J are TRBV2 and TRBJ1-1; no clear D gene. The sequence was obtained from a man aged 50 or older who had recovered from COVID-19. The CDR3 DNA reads TGTGCCAGCAGTGAAACGGGGAGGGTATGGGAAAATGAAGCTTTCTTT. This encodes CASSETGRVWENEAFF. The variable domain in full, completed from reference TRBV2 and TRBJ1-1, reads EPEVTQTPSHQVTQMGQEVILRCVPISNHLYFYWYRQILGQKVEFLVSFYNNEISEKSEIFDDQFSVERPDGSNFTLKIRSTKLEDSAMYFCASSETGRVWENEAFFGQGTRLTVV.